This TCR beta chain was recovered during a study of T cell clusters in autoimmune cytopenias. One tube held mixed TRB-A and TRB-B primer pools for touch-down PCR. TCRdb reprocessed the multiplex PCR reads; each CDR3 protein has one entry and no DNA is given. The table counts approximately 12,000 distinct CDR3 sequences; over 3% lies in the top ten. TRB was amplified from 250 ng of peripheral blood genomic DNA per sample. Per the germline V gene, CDR1 is SGHKS and CDR2 is YYEKEE (reference sequence). This CDR3 contains 15 residues. Study findings and constraints: Comparing secondary cytopenia with chronic lymphocytic leukemia showed no cluster-lack signature, apparently masked by lymphoma repertoire. Active autoimmune hepatitis patients had almost three-fold fewer exclusive TRB clusters than healthy donors.

This clonotype shows up as medium-sized by frequency. Its antigen remains unknown. A further study also used this sample, focusing on T cell repertoires in aging, cancer and after chemotherapy. From that study: Healthy donor repertoires were recorded over several months to years and showed clear clonal overlap. Healthy donors lost TCR diversity with age mainly through richness, cancer patients through richness and evenness.

Source material: peripheral blood. The TCR originated in a human donor in good health. The chain joins TRBV5-5 to TRBJ1-4; TCRdb names TRBD1, which stays unverified in the absence of DNA. CDR3 in amino acids: CASSGRQSDNEKLFF.